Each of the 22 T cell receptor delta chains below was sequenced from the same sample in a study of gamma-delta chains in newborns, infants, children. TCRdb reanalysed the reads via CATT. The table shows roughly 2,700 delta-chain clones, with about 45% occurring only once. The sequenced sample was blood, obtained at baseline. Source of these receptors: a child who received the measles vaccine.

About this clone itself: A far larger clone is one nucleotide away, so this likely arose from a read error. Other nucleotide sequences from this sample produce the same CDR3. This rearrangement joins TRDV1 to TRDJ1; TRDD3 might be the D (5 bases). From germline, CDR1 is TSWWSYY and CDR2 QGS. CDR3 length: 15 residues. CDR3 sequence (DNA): TGTGCCCTTGGGGAAGCGCCCTGGGACACCGATAAACTCATCTTT. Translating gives CALGEAPWDTDKLIF.

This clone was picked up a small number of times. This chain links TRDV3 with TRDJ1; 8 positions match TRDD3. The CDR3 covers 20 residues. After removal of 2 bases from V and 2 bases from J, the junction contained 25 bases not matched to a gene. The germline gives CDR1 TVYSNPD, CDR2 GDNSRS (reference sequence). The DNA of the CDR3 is TGTGCCTTTCAACATACGTACTCGTACTGGGGGGTACGCAAGACCGATAAACTCATCTTT. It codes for CAFQHTYSYWGVRKTDKLIF.

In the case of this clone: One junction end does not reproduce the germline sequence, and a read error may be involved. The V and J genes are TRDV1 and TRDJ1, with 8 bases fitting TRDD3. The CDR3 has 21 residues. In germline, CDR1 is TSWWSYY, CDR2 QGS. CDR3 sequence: CALGELSPNAWGKTYTDRLIF. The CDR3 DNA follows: TGTGCTCTTGGGGAACTAAGTCCCAACGCCTGGGGGAAAACATACACCGATAGACTCATCTTT.

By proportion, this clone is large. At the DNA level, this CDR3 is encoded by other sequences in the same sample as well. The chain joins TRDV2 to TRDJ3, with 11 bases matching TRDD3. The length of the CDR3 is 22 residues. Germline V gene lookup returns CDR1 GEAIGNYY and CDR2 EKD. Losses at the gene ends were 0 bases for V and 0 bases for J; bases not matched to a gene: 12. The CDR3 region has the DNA TGTGCCTGTGACACCGGATGGCACTGGGGGATATTGAGCTCCTGGGACACCCGACAGATGTTTTTC. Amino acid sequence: CACDTGWHWGILSSWDTRQMFF.

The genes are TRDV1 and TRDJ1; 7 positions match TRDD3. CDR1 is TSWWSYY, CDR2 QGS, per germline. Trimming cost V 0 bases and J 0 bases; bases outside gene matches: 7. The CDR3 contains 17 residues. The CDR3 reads CALGELGPWGYTDKLIF. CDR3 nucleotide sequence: TGTGCTCTTGGGGAACTAGGCCCCTGGGGGTACACCGATAAACTCATCTTT.

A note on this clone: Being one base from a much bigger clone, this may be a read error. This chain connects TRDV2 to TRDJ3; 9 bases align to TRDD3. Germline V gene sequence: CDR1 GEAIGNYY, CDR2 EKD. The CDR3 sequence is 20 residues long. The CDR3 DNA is TGTGCCTGTGACACCACCGGGGGATACAAGAGCTCCTGGAACACCCGACAGATGTTTTTC. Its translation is CACDTTGGYKSSWNTRQMFF.

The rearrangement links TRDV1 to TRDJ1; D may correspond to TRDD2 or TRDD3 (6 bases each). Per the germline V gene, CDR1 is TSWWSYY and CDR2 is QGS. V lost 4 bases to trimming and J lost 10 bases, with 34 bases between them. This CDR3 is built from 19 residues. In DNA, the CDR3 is TGTGCTCTTGGGGTACCTCCTACCCGTACTGGGTCGGGCAAACGGATACTCATCTTT. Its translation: CALGVPPTRTGSGKRILIF.

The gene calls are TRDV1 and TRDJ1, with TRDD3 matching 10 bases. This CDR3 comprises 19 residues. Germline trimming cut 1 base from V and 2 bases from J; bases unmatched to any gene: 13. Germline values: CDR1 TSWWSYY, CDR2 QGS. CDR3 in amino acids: CALGEPRVLGDKLTDKLIF. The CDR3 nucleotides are TGTGCTCTTGGGGAACCTCGCGTTCTGGGGGATAAGTTGACCGATAAACTCATCTTT.

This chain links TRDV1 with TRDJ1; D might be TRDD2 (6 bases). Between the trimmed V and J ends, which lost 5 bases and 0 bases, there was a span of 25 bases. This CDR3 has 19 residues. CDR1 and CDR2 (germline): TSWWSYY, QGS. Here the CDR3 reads CALGPLPSLAGSYTDKLIF. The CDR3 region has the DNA TGTGCTCTTGGGCCCCTTCCATCACTGGCTGGATCGTACACCGATAAACTCATCTTT.

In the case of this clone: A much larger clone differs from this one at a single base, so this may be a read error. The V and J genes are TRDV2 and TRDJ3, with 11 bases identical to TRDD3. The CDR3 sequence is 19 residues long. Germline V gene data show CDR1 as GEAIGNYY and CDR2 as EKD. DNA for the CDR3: TGTGCCTGTGACCGACTGGGGGATAAAAGGTCCTGGGACAACCGACAGATGTTTTTC. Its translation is CACDRLGDKRSWDNRQMFF.

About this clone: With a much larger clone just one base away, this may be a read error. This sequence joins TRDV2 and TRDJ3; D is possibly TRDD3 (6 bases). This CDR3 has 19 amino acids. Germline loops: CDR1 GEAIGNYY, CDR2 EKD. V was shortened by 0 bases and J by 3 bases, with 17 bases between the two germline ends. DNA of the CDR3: TGTGCCTGTGACACCTGGGGGGTCCGCAGCTTCTGGGACACCCGACAGATGTTTTTC. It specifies CACDTWGVRSFWDTRQMFF.

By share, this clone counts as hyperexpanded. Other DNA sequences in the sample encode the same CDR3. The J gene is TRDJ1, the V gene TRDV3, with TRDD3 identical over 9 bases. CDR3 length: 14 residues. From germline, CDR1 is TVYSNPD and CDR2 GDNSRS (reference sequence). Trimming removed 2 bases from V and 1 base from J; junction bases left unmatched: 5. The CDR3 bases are TGTGCCTTTTCACTGGGGGAGACCACCGATAAACTCATCTTT. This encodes CAFSLGETTDKLIF.

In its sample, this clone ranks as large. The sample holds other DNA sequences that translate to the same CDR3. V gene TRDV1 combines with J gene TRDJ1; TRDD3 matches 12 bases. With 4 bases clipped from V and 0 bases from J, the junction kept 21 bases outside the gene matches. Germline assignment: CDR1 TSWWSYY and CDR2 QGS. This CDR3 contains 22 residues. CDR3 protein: CALGVILLPRYWGIPYTDKLIF. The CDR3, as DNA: TGTGCTCTTGGGGTTATACTTCTTCCACGTTACTGGGGGATACCGTACACCGATAAACTCATCTTT.

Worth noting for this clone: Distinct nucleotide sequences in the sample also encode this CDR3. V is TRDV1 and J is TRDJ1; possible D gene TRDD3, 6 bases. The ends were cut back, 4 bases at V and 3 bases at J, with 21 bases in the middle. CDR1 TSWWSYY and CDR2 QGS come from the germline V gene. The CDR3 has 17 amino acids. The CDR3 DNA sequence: TGTGCTCTTGGGGGCCCTCCTAGGTGGGGGGCATCCGATAAACTCATCTTT. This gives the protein CALGGPPRWGASDKLIF.

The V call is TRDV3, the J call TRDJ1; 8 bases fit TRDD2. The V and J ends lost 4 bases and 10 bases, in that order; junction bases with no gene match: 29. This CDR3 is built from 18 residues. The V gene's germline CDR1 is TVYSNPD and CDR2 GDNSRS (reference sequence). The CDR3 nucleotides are TGTGCCTCCACCCCTCTTCCTACGTTGGGGGCACCCCAGGGTAGACTCATCTTT. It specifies CASTPLPTLGAPQGRLIF.

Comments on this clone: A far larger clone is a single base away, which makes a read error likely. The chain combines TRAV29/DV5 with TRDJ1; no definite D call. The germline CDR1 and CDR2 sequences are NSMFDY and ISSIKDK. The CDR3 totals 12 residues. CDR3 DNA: TGTGCAGCAATCCAGTACACCGATAGACTCATCTTT. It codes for CAAIQYTDRLIF.

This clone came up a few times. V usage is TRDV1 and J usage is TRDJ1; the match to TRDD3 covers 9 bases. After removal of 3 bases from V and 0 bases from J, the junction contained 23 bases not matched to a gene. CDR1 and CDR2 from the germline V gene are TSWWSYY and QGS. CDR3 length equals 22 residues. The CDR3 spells CALGEPPFPLNLWGIHTDKLIF. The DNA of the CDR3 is TGTGCTCTTGGGGAGCCTCCATTTCCGCTAAATCTCTGGGGGATCCACACCGATAAACTCATCTTT.

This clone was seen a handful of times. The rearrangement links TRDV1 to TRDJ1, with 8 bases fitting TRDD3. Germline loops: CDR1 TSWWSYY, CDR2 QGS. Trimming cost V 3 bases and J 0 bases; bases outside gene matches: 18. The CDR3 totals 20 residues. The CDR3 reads CALGDKDRYWGLGDTDKLIF. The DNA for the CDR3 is TGTGCTCTTGGGGATAAAGACCGGTACTGGGGGCTCGGAGACACCGATAAACTCATCTTT.

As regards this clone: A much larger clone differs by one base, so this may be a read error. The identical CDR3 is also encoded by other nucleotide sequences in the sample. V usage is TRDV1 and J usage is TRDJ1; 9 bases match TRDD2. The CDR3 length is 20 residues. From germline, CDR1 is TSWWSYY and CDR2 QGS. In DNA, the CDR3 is TGTGCCCTTGGGGAACTCAGCCTTCCTACGGGGGATTGCTTCTGCGATAAACTCATCTTT. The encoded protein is CALGELSLPTGDCFCDKLIF.

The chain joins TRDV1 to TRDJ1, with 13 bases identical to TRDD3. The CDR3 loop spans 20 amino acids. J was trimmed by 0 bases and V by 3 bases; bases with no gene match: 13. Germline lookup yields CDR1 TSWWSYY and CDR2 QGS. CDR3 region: CALGDLTDWGIREYTDKLIF. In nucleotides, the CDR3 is TGTGCTCTTGGGGACTTGACAGACTGGGGGATACGCGAATACACCGATAAACTCATCTTT.

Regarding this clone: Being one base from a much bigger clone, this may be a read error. CDR3: CALGSPNPLSHHDSYTDKLIF. Here the CDR3 DNA reads TGTGCTCTTGGGTCCCCGAATCCCCTTTCCCATCACGACTCGTACACCGATAAACTCATCTTT. V gene TRDV1 combines with J gene TRDJ1, with D uncertain. There are 21 residues in the CDR3. V lost 5 bases to trimming and J lost 0 bases, with 31 bases between them. The V gene's germline CDR1 is TSWWSYY and CDR2 QGS.

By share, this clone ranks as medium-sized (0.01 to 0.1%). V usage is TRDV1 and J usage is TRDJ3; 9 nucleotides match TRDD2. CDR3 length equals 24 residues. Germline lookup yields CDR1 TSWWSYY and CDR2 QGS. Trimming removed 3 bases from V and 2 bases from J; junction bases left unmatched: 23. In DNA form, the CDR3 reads TGTGCTCTTGGGGACCGGCCTTCCTACTTCTTTCTGGGGGTCCGCGCCTGGGACACCCGACAGATGTTTTTC. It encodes CALGDRPSYFFLGVRAWDTRQMFF.